This TCR beta chain emerged from a study of T cells after yellow fever vaccination. The CDR3 loop spans 13 amino acids. CDR1 DFQATT and CDR2 SNEGSKA come from the germline V gene (reference sequence). Losses at the gene ends were 6 bases for V and 5 bases for J; bases not matched to a gene: 9. Each CDR3 protein is one row after TCRdb ran MiXCR on the 5' RACE reads. The table has some 600,000 distinct CDR3 sequences, around 16% seen once. Study-level findings and limits: Only a minor proportion of clonotypes was detected across both CD4 and CD8 compartments.

This clonotype has a handful of counts. Antigen: not known. This TCR was recovered from a man between 18 and 35 years old who received the YFV17D yellow fever vaccine. The chain uses TRBV20-1 and TRBJ1-2, with 7 bases fitting TRBD1. Sequencing used PBMCs, obtained about 5 days after the first yellow fever vaccination. The CDR3, as DNA: TGCAGTGCAAGGACAGGATTGAAGTATGGCTACACCTTC. Translation: CSARTGLKYGYTF.